This record concerns one TCR beta chain sequence. Its target is unknown. These data come from a study of regulatory dendritic cells for organ transplantation. Study-wide results and caveats: Of resting T cell subsets, memory CD8+ had the most alloreactive clonotypes. Memory CD8+ clonal expansion seemed more limited with regulatory than mature dendritic cells. Naive T cells showed high diversity, memory cells less, memory CD8+ least.

FACS sorted CD4+ or CD8+ T cells into CD45RA+ naive and CD45RO+ memory. The protocol was immunoSEQ multiplex PCR, while the TCRdb copy is restricted to in-frame clones and leaves out a portion. The repertoire consists of tens of thousands of clones, with approximately 86% occurring once and the leading ten covering roughly 0.4%. The clonotype comes from a human donor in good health. What was sequenced was naive CD8+ T cells from blood. Documented subset: CD45RA+ naive T cells.

The CDR3, as DNA: TGTGCCAGCAGTGCGACTAGCGGGGGGGACGTGGACACAGATACGCAGTATTTT. Translation: CASSATSGGDVDTDTQYF. The V call is TRBV25-1, the J call TRBJ2-3; 14 bases line up with TRBD2. Germline CDR1 and CDR2: MGHDK and SYGVNS. The CDR3 spans 18 residues. The V segment lost 4 bases and the J segment 2 bases; nucleotides outside the gene matches: 8.